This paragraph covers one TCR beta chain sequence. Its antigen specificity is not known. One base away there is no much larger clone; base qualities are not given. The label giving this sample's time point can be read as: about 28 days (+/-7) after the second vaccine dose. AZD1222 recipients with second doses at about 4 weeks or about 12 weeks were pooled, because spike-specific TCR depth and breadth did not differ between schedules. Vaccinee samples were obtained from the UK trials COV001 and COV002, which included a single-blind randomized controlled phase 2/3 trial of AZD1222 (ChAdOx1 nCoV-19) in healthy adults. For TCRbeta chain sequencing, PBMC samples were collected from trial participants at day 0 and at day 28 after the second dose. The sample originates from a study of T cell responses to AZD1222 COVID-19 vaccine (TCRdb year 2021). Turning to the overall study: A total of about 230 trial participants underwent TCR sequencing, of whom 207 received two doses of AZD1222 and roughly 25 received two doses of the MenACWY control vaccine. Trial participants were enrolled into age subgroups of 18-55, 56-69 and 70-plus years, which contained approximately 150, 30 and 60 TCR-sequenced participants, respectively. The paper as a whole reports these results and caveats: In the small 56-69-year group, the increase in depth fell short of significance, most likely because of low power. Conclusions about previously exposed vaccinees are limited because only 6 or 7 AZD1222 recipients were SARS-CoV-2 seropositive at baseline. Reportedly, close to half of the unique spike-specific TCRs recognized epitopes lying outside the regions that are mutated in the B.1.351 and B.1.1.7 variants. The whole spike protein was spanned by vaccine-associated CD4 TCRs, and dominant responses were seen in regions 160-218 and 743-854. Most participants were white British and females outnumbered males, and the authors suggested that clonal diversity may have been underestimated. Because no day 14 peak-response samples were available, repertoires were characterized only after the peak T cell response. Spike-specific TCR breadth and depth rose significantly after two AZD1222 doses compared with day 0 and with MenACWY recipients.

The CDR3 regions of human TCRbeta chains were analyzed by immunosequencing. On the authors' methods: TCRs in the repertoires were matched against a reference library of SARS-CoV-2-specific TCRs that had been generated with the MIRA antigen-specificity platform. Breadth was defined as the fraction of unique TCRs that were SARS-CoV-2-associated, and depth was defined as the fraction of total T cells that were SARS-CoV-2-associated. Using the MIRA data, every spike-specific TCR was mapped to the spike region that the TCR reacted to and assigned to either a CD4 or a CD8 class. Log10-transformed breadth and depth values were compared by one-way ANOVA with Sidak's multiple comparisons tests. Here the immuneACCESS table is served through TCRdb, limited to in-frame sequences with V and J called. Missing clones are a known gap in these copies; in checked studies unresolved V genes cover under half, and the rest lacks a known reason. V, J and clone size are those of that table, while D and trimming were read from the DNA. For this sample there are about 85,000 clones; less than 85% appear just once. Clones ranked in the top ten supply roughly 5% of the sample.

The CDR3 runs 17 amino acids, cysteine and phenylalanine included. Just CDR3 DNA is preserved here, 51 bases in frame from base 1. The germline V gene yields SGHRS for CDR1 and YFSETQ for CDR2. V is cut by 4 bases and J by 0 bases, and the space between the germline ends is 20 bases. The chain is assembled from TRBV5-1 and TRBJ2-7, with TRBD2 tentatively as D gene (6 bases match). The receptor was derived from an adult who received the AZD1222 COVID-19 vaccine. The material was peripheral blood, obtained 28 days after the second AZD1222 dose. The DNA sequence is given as TGCGCCAGCAGCACTGCCACCGGGACTTCCAGCTCCTACGAGCAGTACTTC. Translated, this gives CASSTATGTSSSYEQYF.